This T cell receptor (beta chain) was documented in a study of blood T cells in healthy people across ages. Study observations and caveats: Roughly linearly, TCR beta diversity per million T cells fell as age increased. Samples with more naive T cells showed higher observed beta diversity.

Primed by a sample-barcoded 5' primer and a J-beta primer mix, a second PCR proceeded for about 7 to 11 cycles. TCRdb passed the 5' RACE reads through MiXCR, listing each CDR3 protein once. The sample gives about 1,500,000 distinct CDR3 sequences, about 30% of which show up once; 7.7% is in the top ten. The V end lost 3 bases, the J end lost 4 bases, and 7 bases lay between the germline ends. The CDR3 has 12 residues. Germline lookup yields CDR1 SEHNR and CDR2 FQNEAQ (reference sequence). As regards this clonotype: Its antigen is not known.

This chain uses TRBV7-9 with TRBJ2-7; D remains unclear. The specimen sequenced was blood. The TCR was taken from a woman aged 25-40 years in good health. CDR3 in amino acids: CASSFEVYEQYF. In DNA form, the CDR3 reads TGTGCCAGCAGCTTTGAGGTGTACGAGCAGTACTTC.